This TCR beta chain emerged from a study of CD8+ T cells in alopecia areata (dated by TCRdb to 2017 to 2018). At the level of the whole study: Skin from C3H/HeJ donors with spontaneous alopecia (6-12 months old) was grafted onto female C3H/HeJ recipients that were roughly 7-11 weeks old. The study used high-throughput TCRbeta sequencing to examine T cell clonal expansion in alopecia areata, in both the C3H/HeJ mouse model and human patients. Scalp tissue and sorted CD4+ and CD8+ peripheral blood T cells from patchy and totalis/universalis alopecia areata patients and from healthy controls were covered by human TCRbeta sequencing. Clonality in the scalp was compared among normal scalp (n=4), patchy alopecia areata scalp (n=8), and alopecia totalis/universalis scalp (n=8). RNA was obtained with the PAXgene miRNA kit for fixed scalp, the miRNeasy kit for PBMCs, and the RNeasy kit for mouse skin. Amplification of TCRbeta CDR3 regions was done by immunoSEQ multiplex PCR using 35 Vbeta forward primers and 13 Jbeta reverse primers. The research as a whole found: Shared TCR sequences between patients were less evident than in mice, which may be partly attributable to HLA diversity in the patient population. Compared with normal scalp, lesional scalp, particularly in alopecia totalis/universalis, had higher clonality and more expanded CD8+ clones, which suggests antigenic drive. Unlike mouse skin, where gammadelta T cells dominate, normal human skin contains resident alphabeta T cells that get sequenced too, which complicates analysis of the scalp TCR repertoire.

The method behind the library was the immunoSEQ multiplex PCR assay. To provide template for TCR sequencing, every sample had RNA extracted and reverse transcribed into cDNA. SuperScript III was used for first-strand cDNA synthesis, primed with a 2:1 mix of oligo-dT and random hexamers. A synthetic immune receptor repertoire was used to gauge amplification bias, and whatever bias remained was removed computationally. Sequencing of the libraries was done on Illumina HiSeq with 60 bp reads that cover the CDR3, reading from J toward V. The paper's data handling went like this. Raw reads were preprocessed to remove errors, and CDR3 was defined by IMGT conventions from the conserved cysteine to phenylalanine. Clonality was calculated as 1 minus Shannon entropy normalized by log2 of the number of productive unique TCRs. Scalp TCRbeta sequences were cross-referenced with sorted blood CD4 and CD8 repertoires so that the CD4 or CD8 identity of scalp clones could be inferred. TCRdb re-hosts the immuneACCESS table, in-frame sequences only. Its copies lack some clones; in the studies checked, an unresolved V gene accounts for under half of them, and the cause for the rest is not known. V, J and clone size reflect that table, while D and trimming were determined from the DNA. The data for this sample show approximately 280,000 clones, each detected more than once. The ten most abundant clones make up 0.9% to 1.5% of the sample.

V is cut by 0 bases and J by 0 bases, and the space between the germline ends is 9 bases. Looking up the germline V gene yields CDR1 NSHNY and CDR2 SYGAGN. The CDR3 sequence holds 15 residues, the cysteine and phenylalanine included. Of the CDR3's DNA, 33 bases were read; they are in frame from base 1. Worth noting for this clone: Its antigen specificity is not known. Gene labels and germline sequences for this entry follow the mouse. The read finishes 4 residues shy of the CDR3 end, and the germline J gene is used to complete it.

Pooled mouse cutaneous lymph node cells were stained for CD4, CD8alpha, NKG2D, NKG2ACE and other markers, then sorted on a BD Influx. The specimen was CD4+ T cells sorted from a lymph node. The chain is made from TRBV13-1 and TRBJ1-2; the D gene is perhaps TRBD1, from 6 matching bases. This receptor was taken from a C3H/HeJ mouse with alopecia areata. This mouse strain carries MHC haplotype H2-k. Incomplete CDR3 DNA: TGTGCCAGCAGTGATGAGGGGACAACAAACTCC. Translated, it gives CASSDEGTTNS. In full, the CDR3 is CASSDEGTTNSDYTF.